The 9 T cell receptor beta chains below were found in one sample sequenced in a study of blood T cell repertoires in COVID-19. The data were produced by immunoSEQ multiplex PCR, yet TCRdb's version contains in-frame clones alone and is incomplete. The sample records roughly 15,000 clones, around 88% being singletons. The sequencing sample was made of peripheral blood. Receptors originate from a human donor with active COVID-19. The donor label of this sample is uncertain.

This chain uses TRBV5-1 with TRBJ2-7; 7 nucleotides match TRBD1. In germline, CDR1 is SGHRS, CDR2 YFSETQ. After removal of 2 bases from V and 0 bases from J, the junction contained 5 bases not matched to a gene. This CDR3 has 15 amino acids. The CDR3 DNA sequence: TGCGCCAGCAGCTTAGGACAGGCGAGCTCCTACGAGCAGTACTTC. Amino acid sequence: CASSLGQASSYEQYF.

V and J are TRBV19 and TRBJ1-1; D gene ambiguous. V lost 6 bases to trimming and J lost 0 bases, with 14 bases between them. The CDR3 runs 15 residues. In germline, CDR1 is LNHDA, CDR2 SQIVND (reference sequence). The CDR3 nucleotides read TGTGCCAGTAGCCCCGCGGGGTCGATGAACACTGAAGCTTTCTTT. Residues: CASSPAGSMNTEAFF.

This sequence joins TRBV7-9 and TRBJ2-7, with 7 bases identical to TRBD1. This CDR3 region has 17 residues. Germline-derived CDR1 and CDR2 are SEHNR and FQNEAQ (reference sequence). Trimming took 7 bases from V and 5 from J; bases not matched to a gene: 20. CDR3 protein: CASTPIPGQIAMDEQYF. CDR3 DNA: TGTGCCAGCACCCCAATCCCGGGACAGATCGCGATGGACGAGCAGTACTTC.

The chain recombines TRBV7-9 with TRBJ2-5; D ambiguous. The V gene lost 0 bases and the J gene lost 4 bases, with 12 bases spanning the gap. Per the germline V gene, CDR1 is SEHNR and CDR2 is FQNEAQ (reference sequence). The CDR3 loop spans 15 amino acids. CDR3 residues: CASSLAKRETETQYF. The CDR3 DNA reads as TGTGCCAGCAGCTTAGCGAAGCGAGAGACAGAGACCCAGTACTTC.

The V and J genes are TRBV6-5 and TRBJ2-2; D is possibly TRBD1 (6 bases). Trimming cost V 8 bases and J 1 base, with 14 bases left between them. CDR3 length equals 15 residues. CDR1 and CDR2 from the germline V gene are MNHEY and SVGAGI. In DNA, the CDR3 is TGTGCCAGCTTAAAACAGACAGGGAACACCGGGGAGCTGTTTTTT. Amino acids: CASLKQTGNTGELFF.

Here the CDR3 reads CASSEGQGTVTEAFF. The CDR3 DNA reads as TGCGCCAGCAGCGAGGGACAGGGAACCGTCACTGAAGCTTTCTTT. The J gene is TRBJ1-1, the V gene TRBV5-1; TRBD1 agrees at 9 bases. Losses at the gene ends were 4 bases for V and 4 bases for J; bases not matched to a gene: 8. The CDR3 length is 15 residues. CDR1 SGHRS and CDR2 YFSETQ come from the germline V gene.

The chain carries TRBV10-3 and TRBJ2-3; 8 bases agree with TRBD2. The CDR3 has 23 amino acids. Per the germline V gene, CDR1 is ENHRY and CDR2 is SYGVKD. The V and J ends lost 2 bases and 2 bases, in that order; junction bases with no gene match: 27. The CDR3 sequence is CAISEGGLGRIDSPTLLTDTQYF. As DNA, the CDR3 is TGTGCCATCAGTGAGGGGGGACTAGGGAGAATCGATTCTCCCACCTTACTCACAGATACGCAGTATTTT.

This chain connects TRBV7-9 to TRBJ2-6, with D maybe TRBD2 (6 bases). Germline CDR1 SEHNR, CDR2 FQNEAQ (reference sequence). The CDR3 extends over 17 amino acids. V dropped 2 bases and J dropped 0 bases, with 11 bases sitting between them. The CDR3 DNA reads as TGTGCCAGCAGCTTAAGGGGACTGACCTCTGGGGCCAACGTCCTGACTTTC. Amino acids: CASSLRGLTSGANVLTF.

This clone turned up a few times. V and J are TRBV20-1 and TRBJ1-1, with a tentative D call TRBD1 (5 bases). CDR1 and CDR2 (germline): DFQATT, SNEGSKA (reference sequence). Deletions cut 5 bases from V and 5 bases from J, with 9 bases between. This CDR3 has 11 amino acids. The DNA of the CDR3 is TGCAGTGCTGGTGACAGTACTGAAGCTTTCTTT. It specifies CSAGDSTEAFF.